This TCR beta chain came from a study of beta chain features in type 1 diabetes. TCRB transcripts that were expressed got sequenced, as all of the isolated RNA had been reverse transcribed. Data came from immunoSEQ multiplex PCR; TCRdb stores just in-frame clones and leaves some out. This sample yields 390,000 or so clones, of which roughly 14% are seen a single time; 0.035% to 0.04% belongs to the top ten. This clone showed up just a few times. Its specificity is not known. Study-level results: HLA effects on TCRB rearrangement stayed unresolved here. Across patients, naive, central memory and Treg TCRB repertoires exhibited apparently greater similarity than was observed across healthy donors.

Germline CDR1 is SQVTM and CDR2 is ANQGSEA. Trimming left V 0 bases short and J 2 bases short, with 10 bases between. The CDR3 is 14 residues long. Specimen: naive CD4+ T cells from blood. The receptor's source is a young man in good health. The chain recombines TRBV29-1 with TRBJ2-5; weak D call: TRBD2 (6 bases). For the CDR3, the DNA is TGCAGCGTTGAAGATCATCGGGGGCAAGAGACCCAGTACTTC. The encoded protein is CSVEDHRGQETQYF.